The rows below give T cell receptor beta chains drawn from one sample of a study of blood T cell repertoires in COVID-19. The method was immunoSEQ multiplex PCR; TCRdb's version includes in-frame clones alone and lacks a portion of them. This sample has about 120,000 clones, with roughly 80% found just once. Sequenced sample: peripheral blood. The receptors stem from a human donor in a cohort sampled during active COVID-19. CDR3s include the opening cysteine and the closing phenylalanine or tryptophan. A D gene is named only where the DNA matches it firmly. Size is omitted from some rows. Given values are once, few, many or a class for expanded clones.

>NA|TRBJ2-1|TRBV7-8|TRBD2
CASSLAGTSGMGNEQFF
TGTGCCAGCAGCTTAGCCGGGACTAGCGGGATGGGGAATGAGCAGTTCTTC
>NA|TRBJ2-7|TRBV11-3|TRBD2
CASSSTPGTSDYEQYF
TGTGCCAGCAGCTCGACCCCCGGGACTAGTGATTACGAGCAGTACTTC
>NA|TRBJ1-4|TRBV30|TRBD1
CAPDPPGGAGTATNEKLFF
TGTGCCCCCGACCCCCCAGGGGGCGCGGGAACTGCAACTAATGAAAAACTGTTTTTT
>NA|TRBJ1-2|TRBV5-1|TRBD1
CASSFGQGDGYTF
TGCGCCAGCAGCTTTGGACAGGGAGATGGCTACACCTTC
>NA|TRBJ2-7|TRBV6-5|NA
CASSRGYYEQYF
TGTGCCAGCAGTCGCGGATACTACGAGCAGTACTTC
>NA|TRBJ1-2|TRBV3-1/TRBV3-2|NA
CASSQDLVGYTF
TGTGCCAGCAGCCAAGATCTCGTAGGCTACACCTTC
>once|TRBJ1-1|TRBV4-1|TRBD1
CASSQEWGTENTEAFF
TGCGCCAGCAGCCAAGAGTGGGGGACAGAGAACACTGAAGCTTTCTTT
>NA|TRBJ2-7|TRBV6-5|TRBD2
CASSPRGDSYEQYF
TGTGCCAGCAGTCCGCGGGGGGACTCCTACGAGCAGTACTTC
>NA|TRBJ2-7|TRBV20-1|NA
CSVIHQGEQYF
TGCAGTGTTATACACCAGGGCGAGCAGTACTTC
>NA|TRBJ2-7|TRBV13|TRBD1
CASSWTGGAYEQYF
TGTGCCAGCAGCTGGACAGGGGGGGCCTACGAGCAGTACTTC
>few|TRBJ1-5|TRBV6-4|NA
CASREGDRPQHF
TGTGCCAGCAGAGAGGGGGATCGGCCCCAGCATTTT
>NA|TRBJ2-7|TRBV6-5|TRBD1
CASSYGQGPYEQYF
TGTGCCAGCAGTTACGGACAGGGCCCCTACGAGCAGTACTTC
>NA|TRBJ2-7|TRBV5-1|TRBD1
CASSSGQGFYEQYF
TGCGCCAGCAGCTCCGGACAGGGATTTTACGAGCAGTACTTC
>few|TRBJ2-7|TRBV2|TRBD1
CASRGGQGTYEQYF
TGTGCCAGCAGGGGGGGACAGGGGACCTACGAGCAGTACTTC
>NA|TRBJ1-4|TRBV11-3|NA
CASSLGTRLGGHNEKLFF
TGTGCCAGCAGCCTAGGAACACGACTCGGGGGTCATAATGAAAAACTGTTTTTT
>once|TRBJ2-7|TRBV5-6|TRBD2
CASSLELAGSYEQYF
TGTGCCAGCAGCTTGGAACTAGCGGGCTCCTACGAGCAGTACTTC
>NA|TRBJ2-7|TRBV10-2|NA
CASSEIQGYEQYF
TGCGCCAGCAGTGAGATACAGGGTTACGAGCAGTACTTC
>NA|TRBJ2-6|TRBV27|NA
CASSLQYSGANVLTF
TGTGCCAGCAGTTTACAGTACTCTGGGGCCAACGTCCTGACTTTC
>NA|TRBJ1-1|TRBV5-5|NA
CASSFSGGDTEAFF
TGTGCCAGCAGCTTTTCCGGAGGGGACACTGAAGCTTTCTTT
>NA|TRBJ1-4|TRBV6-6|NA
CASSNGATNEKLFF
TGTGCCAGCAGTAACGGAGCAACTAATGAAAAACTGTTTTTT
>NA|TRBJ2-1|TRBV7-2|TRBD2
CASSPGLAGGVRYNEQFF
TGTGCCAGCAGCCCAGGACTAGCGGGAGGGGTTCGCTACAATGAGCAGTTCTTC
>NA|TRBJ1-1|TRBV7-9|TRBD1
CASSTISGGGTEAFF
TGTGCCAGCAGCACGATATCAGGGGGCGGCACTGAAGCTTTCTTT
>NA|TRBJ1-3|TRBV7-6|NA
CASSFQIQDGGGNTIYF
TGTGCCAGCAGCTTCCAAATACAGGACGGCGGAGGAAACACCATATATTTT
>NA|TRBJ1-5|TRBV5-1|TRBD1
CASSLDRGGQPQHF
TGCGCCAGCAGCTTGGACAGGGGCGGGCAGCCCCAGCATTTT
>NA|TRBJ2-7|TRBV4-1|NA
CASSQSLVSSYEQYF
TGCGCCAGCAGCCAAAGTCTGGTTAGCTCCTACGAGCAGTACTTC
>NA|TRBJ2-7|TRBV11-3|NA
CASSLVSSSSYEQYF
TGTGCCAGCAGCTTAGTATCATCGAGCTCCTACGAGCAGTACTTC
>NA|TRBJ1-1|TRBV10-2|NA
CASSDWGEDTEAFF
TGCGCCAGCAGTGATTGGGGGGAGGACACTGAAGCTTTCTTT
>NA|TRBJ2-7|TRBV19|NA
CASSIGRHEQYF
TGTGCCAGTAGTATAGGGCGGCACGAGCAGTACTTC
>NA|TRBJ1-2|TRBV29-1|TRBD1
CSVLTQGGGGYTF
TGCAGCGTACTAACACAGGGGGGAGGAGGCTACACCTTC
>NA|TRBJ1-1|TRBV27|NA
CASSFGRGGTEAFF
TGTGCCAGCAGTTTCGGCCGGGGGGGCACTGAAGCTTTCTTT
>NA|TRBJ1-2|TRBV12-3/TRBV12-4|NA
CASSGGLLYGYTF
TGTGCCAGCAGTGGGGGCCTTCTCTATGGCTACACCTTC
>NA|TRBJ2-7|TRBV9|NA
CASSVGAGGSGHEQYF
TGTGCCAGCAGCGTAGGGGCAGGCGGGTCTGGCCACGAGCAGTACTTC
>once|TRBJ2-1|TRBV5-1|NA
CASRPYWDMSSYNEQFF
TGCGCCAGCAGACCTTACTGGGACATGAGCTCCTACAATGAGCAGTTCTTC
>NA|TRBJ1-5|TRBV27|NA
CASSLDRTHMLSPQHF
TGTGCCAGCAGTTTAGACAGGACCCATATGTTATCGCCCCAGCATTTT
>NA|TRBJ2-6|TRBV5-5|NA
CASSFDNSGANVLTF
TGTGCCAGCAGCTTCGACAACTCTGGGGCCAACGTCCTGACTTTC
>few|TRBJ1-5|TRBV2|NA
CASSTGKYSNQPQHF
TGTGCCAGCAGTACAGGCAAGTATAGCAATCAGCCCCAGCATTTT
>NA|TRBJ2-7|TRBV30|TRBD1
CAWSGTGVSEQYF
TGTGCCTGGAGCGGGACAGGGGTTTCCGAGCAGTACTTC
>NA|TRBJ2-7|TRBV27|NA
CASSLSARYEQYF
TGTGCCAGCAGTTTATCAGCCCGTTACGAGCAGTACTTC
>few|TRBJ2-7|TRBV27|NA
CASSLGHEQYF
TGTGCCAGCAGTTTAGGCCACGAGCAGTACTTC
>NA|TRBJ1-1|TRBV5-1|TRBD1
CASSIDRGLQAFF
TGCGCCAGCAGCATCGACAGGGGGCTGCAAGCTTTCTTT
>NA|TRBJ1-1|TRBV28|TRBD1
CASSLRLGQANTEAFF
TGTGCCAGCAGTTTACGACTCGGACAGGCGAACACTGAAGCTTTCTTT
>NA|TRBJ1-1|TRBV5-1|NA
CASAGVANTEAFF
TGCGCCAGCGCAGGGGTGGCGAACACTGAAGCTTTCTTT
>NA|TRBJ2-7|TRBV28|TRBD2
CASSFGGRAIEQYF
TGTGCCAGCAGTTTTGGCGGGAGGGCCATCGAGCAGTACTTC
>NA|TRBJ1-3|TRBV15|TRBD1
CATSTGGSGNTIYF
TGTGCCACCAGCACAGGGGGCTCTGGAAACACCATATATTTT